Each of the 9 T cell receptor beta chains below was sequenced from the same sample in a study of T-cell reconstitution after alpha-beta-depleted transplantation in children. Unique molecular identifiers were used to barcode this TCRbeta library. TCRdb reprocessed the PCR reads with MiXCR, giving one entry per CDR3 protein. This sample carries approximately 510,000 distinct CDR3 sequences, roughly 18% of them seen once, and the ten largest clones take around 3.3%. Specimen: PBMCs from the stem cell graft donor, collected from the stem cell graft. The receptor source for this set is a human donor who donated a stem cell graft to a child with acute lymphoblastic leukemia.

This clonotype was seen a handful of times. J is TRBJ1-2 and V is TRBV28; D ambiguous. The CDR3 is 14 residues long. V was clipped by 3 bases and J by 6 bases, with 14 bases between them. Per germline, CDR1 MDHEN and CDR2 SYDVKM. As DNA, the CDR3 is TGTGCCAGCAGTTTGGTCACAGAGTGGGATGGCTACACCTTC. Translation: CASSLVTEWDGYTF.

V and J are TRBV29-1 and TRBJ2-1; D remains unclear. Per the germline V gene, CDR1 is SQVTM and CDR2 is ANQGSEA. Trimming stripped 5 bases from V and 2 bases from J, with 10 bases between. The CDR3 runs to 13 residues. The CDR3 here is CSVPGMTYNEQFF. In nucleotides, the CDR3 is TGCAGCGTTCCAGGTATGACCTACAATGAGCAGTTCTTC.

This clonotype has only a few counts. CDR3 DNA sequence: TGCGCCAGCAGGGCAGGAGTCAACGCCCTCTACGAGCAGTACTTC. Translation: CASRAGVNALYEQYF. The chain uses TRBV5-1 and TRBJ2-7; D is undetermined. Germline assignment: CDR1 SGHRS and CDR2 YFSETQ. This CDR3 contains 15 residues. The V and J ends lost 5 bases and 3 bases respectively, with 18 bases between them. Variable domain in full (rest from reference TRBV5-1 and TRBJ2-7): KAGVTQTPRYLIKTRGQQVTLSCSPISGHRSVSWYQQTPGQGLQFLFEYFSETQRNKGNFPGRFSGRQFSNSRSEMNVSTLELGDSALYLCASRAGVNALYEQYFGPGTRLTVT.

This rearrangement joins TRBV19 to TRBJ2-7, with TRBD1 identical over 9 bases. V shed 1 base, J shed 6 bases, and the junction held 7 bases outside the gene matches. The length of the CDR3 is 15 residues. CDR1 LNHDA and CDR2 SQIVND come from the germline V gene (reference sequence). The CDR3 DNA follows: TGTGCCAGTAGTATAGTTCCGGGACAGGGCACCGAGCAGTACTTC. This translates into CASSIVPGQGTEQYF.

This clonotype was picked up a small number of times. The rearrangement links TRBV7-2 to TRBJ2-7, with a tentative D call TRBD2 (6 bases). With 5 bases removed from V and 3 bases from J, the gap between germline ends came to 17 bases. From germline, CDR1 is SGHTA and CDR2 FQGNSA. CDR3 length equals 15 residues. The CDR3 protein is CASSLGTPINYEQYF. CDR3 bases: TGTGCCAGCAGCCTCGGGACTCCTATAAACTACGAGCAGTACTTC.

This clonotype was seen a handful of times. The chain couples TRBV4-1 to TRBJ2-3; D not certain. Trimming took off 0 bases at V and 0 bases at J, with 13 bases between the two ends. The CDR3 has 17 amino acids. Germline loops: CDR1 MGHRA, CDR2 YSYEKL. In DNA form, the CDR3 reads TGCGCCAGCAGCCAAGAGGCCGGCTTCTCTAGCACAGATACGCAGTATTTT. Translating it yields CASSQEAGFSSTDTQYF.

V gene TRBV12-3 or TRBV12-4 combines with J gene TRBJ2-3; no clear D gene. Trimming removed 6 bases at V and 4 bases at J, with 14 bases between. The CDR3 is 14 residues long. The CDR3 loop reads CASRQTRLADTQYF. In DNA form, the CDR3 reads TGTGCCAGCAGACAAACCAGACTGGCAGATACGCAGTATTTT.

The chain employs TRBV5-1 and TRBJ2-7; 8 bases match TRBD2. Germline assignment: CDR1 SGHRS and CDR2 YFSETQ. CDR3 size: 14 residues. The trim removed 2 bases at V and 2 bases at J, leaving 3 bases unmatched. CDR3 loop: CASSLLADTYEQYF. The CDR3 DNA sequence: TGCGCCAGCAGCTTACTAGCGGATACCTACGAGCAGTACTTC.

The chain employs TRBV20-1 and TRBJ2-7; tentative D call: TRBD2 (5 bases). Trimming removed 0 bases from V and 0 bases from J, with 12 bases in between. The CDR3 has 15 residues. The germline CDR1 and CDR2 sequences are DFQATT and SNEGSKA (reference sequence). The CDR3 is CSARDRRGNSYEQYF. In DNA form, the CDR3 reads TGCAGTGCTAGAGATCGGCGAGGGAACTCCTACGAGCAGTACTTC.